The 12 T cell receptor beta chains given below trace back to one sample, sequenced in a study of T cell responses to AZD1222 COVID-19 vaccine. Sequencing was performed with immunoSEQ multiplex PCR; in TCRdb, only in-frame clones are kept and a portion is missing. The sample yields some 180,000 clones, approximately 94% seen once. Sample: peripheral blood, taken 28 days after the second AZD1222 dose. All receptors derive from an adult who received the AZD1222 COVID-19 vaccine.

The chain links TRBV6-5 to TRBJ2-3, with unresolved D. The CDR3 covers 14 residues. V dropped 0 bases and J dropped 5 bases, with 9 bases sitting between them. Germline values: CDR1 MNHEY, CDR2 SVGAGI. The CDR3 loop reads CASSYSLVKDTQYF. Here the CDR3 DNA reads TGTGCCAGCAGTTACTCGCTGGTGAAAGATACGCAGTATTTT.

This chain uses TRBV4-3 with TRBJ2-3; D not certain. CDR3 size: 15 residues. Germline loops: CDR1 LGHNA, CDR2 YSLEER. The ends were cut back, 4 bases at V and 3 bases at J, with 14 bases in the middle. The CDR3 reads CASSRSPVGTDTQYF. CDR3 DNA sequence: TGCGCCAGCAGCCGGAGCCCGGTGGGGACAGATACGCAGTATTTT.

The chain combines TRBV9 with TRBJ1-5; D gene unclear. Germline V gene lookup returns CDR1 SGDLS and CDR2 YYNGEE. V was cut by 3 bases and J by 0 bases, with 10 bases left in between. The CDR3 extends over 15 amino acids. Here the CDR3 reads CASSERTHSNQPQHF. The CDR3 region has the DNA TGTGCCAGCAGCGAACGGACCCATAGCAATCAGCCCCAGCATTTT.

Concerning this clone: The sample carries other DNA sequences with the same CDR3. CDR3 DNA sequence: TGTGCCAGTAGTATCGGGACGTTGAACACTGAAGCTTTCTTT. The encoded protein is CASSIGTLNTEAFF. The chain uses TRBV19 and TRBJ1-1; possible D gene TRBD1, 5 bases. Per the germline V gene, CDR1 is LNHDA and CDR2 is SQIVND (reference sequence). Trimming removed 3 bases at V and 0 bases at J, with 8 bases between. The CDR3 consists of 14 residues.

The chain links TRBV7-8 to TRBJ1-5, with 9 nucleotides matching TRBD1. Germline V gives CDR1 SGHVS, CDR2 FQNEAQ. The CDR3 sequence is 16 residues long. Trimming at V came to 5 bases and at J to 5 bases, leaving 10 bases not matched to a gene. This chain's CDR3 is CASSPTQTGGYQPQHF. The CDR3 DNA reads TGTGCCAGCAGCCCGACCCAGACAGGGGGTTATCAGCCCCAGCATTTT.

J is TRBJ1-2 and V is TRBV13; 10 bases fit TRBD1. The CDR3 loop spans 15 amino acids. The V and J ends lost 6 bases and 5 bases, in that order; junction bases with no gene match: 9. Germline V CDR1 and CDR2: PRHDT, FYEKMQ (reference sequence). This chain's CDR3 is CASSDRDRGSYGYTF. The CDR3 coding sequence is TGTGCCAGCAGTGACCGGGACAGGGGTTCTTATGGCTACACCTTC.

This chain links TRBV19 with TRBJ1-2; D not certain. CDR3 length equals 19 residues. V lost 1 base to trimming and J lost 3 bases, with 24 bases between them. Germline CDR1 and CDR2: LNHDA and SQIVND (reference sequence). This chain's CDR3 is CASSIVLLVRREEDYGYTF. DNA of the CDR3: TGTGCCAGTAGTATAGTATTACTCGTGAGGAGGGAGGAGGACTATGGCTACACCTTC.

J is TRBJ2-7 and V is TRBV6-5; 9 nucleotides align to TRBD1. V gave up 8 bases and J gave up 0 bases; unmatched junction bases: 5. The CDR3 is 14 amino acids. Germline lookup yields CDR1 MNHEY and CDR2 SVGAGI. The chain's CDR3 is CASRTGQGSYEQYF. The CDR3 region has the DNA TGTGCCAGCCGTACGGGACAGGGCTCCTACGAGCAGTACTTC.

J is TRBJ1-1 and V is TRBV9, with D perhaps TRBD1 (6 bases). The germline V gene encodes CDR1 SGDLS and CDR2 YYNGEE. V was shortened by 2 bases and J by 4 bases, with 21 bases between the two germline ends. The CDR3 consists of 17 residues. The DNA for the CDR3 is TGTGCCAGCAGCGTGAGAGTCGGAGGGGGAATCAGCACTGAAGCTTTCTTT. Its protein is CASSVRVGGGISTEAFF. The full variable domain, in which reference TRBV9 and TRBJ1-1 provide the parts outside the CDR3, is DSGVTQTPKHLITATGQRVTLRCSPRSGDLSVYWYQQSLDQGLQFLIQYYNGEERAKGNILERFSAQQFPDLHSELNLSSLELGDSALYFCASSVRVGGGISTEAFFGQGTRLTVV.

The CDR3 loop reads CSVEDPGGNGYTF. CDR3 DNA sequence: TGCAGCGTTGAAGATCCAGGGGGCAATGGCTACACCTTC. The chain recombines TRBV29-1 with TRBJ1-2; 8 nucleotides agree with TRBD1. Germline V CDR1 and CDR2: SQVTM, ANQGSEA. J was trimmed by 6 bases and V by 0 bases; bases with no gene match: 3. The CDR3 covers 13 residues.

The chain couples TRBV5-4 to TRBJ1-3, with a weak D call TRBD1 (5 bases). V was shortened by 5 bases and J by 0 bases, with 21 bases between the two germline ends. Germline V gives CDR1 SGHNT, CDR2 YYREEE (reference sequence). This CDR3 has 18 amino acids. CDR3 nucleotides: TGTGCCAGCAGTCCGGGCGGGGCACTGGGAACCTCTGGAAACACCATATATTTT. Translation: CASSPGGALGTSGNTIYF.

The chain employs TRBV7-8 and TRBJ2-7, with 11 bases aligning to TRBD2. Trimming took 6 bases from V and 1 from J; bases not matched to a gene: 5. Germline V gives CDR1 SGHVS, CDR2 FQNEAQ. The CDR3 is 15 amino acids. Here the CDR3 reads CASRDPSGRSYEQYF. The DNA of the CDR3 is TGTGCCAGCAGGGACCCTAGCGGGAGGTCCTACGAGCAGTACTTC.